This TCR beta chain was profiled in a study of identical twins. Study findings and constraints: Zero-insertion analyses might be partly confounded by invariant T cells like MAIT and iNKT. Out-of-frame sharing of TCR alpha in monozygotic twins was underestimated by models.

CDR1 and CDR2 from the germline V gene are LGHDT and YNNKEL (reference sequence). CDR3 length: 14 amino acids. V gave up 0 bases and J gave up 9 bases, with 12 bases separating them. Template switching supplied a universal primer site; unique molecular identifiers were carried on the cDNA. TCRdb recomputed calls from the 5' RACE reads with MiXCR, one row per CDR3 protein. This sample yields about 900,000 distinct CDR3 sequences, of which over 9% are seen a single time; roughly 1.6% belongs to the top ten. On this clonotype: The antigen is unknown.

Among all donors, each was a healthy Caucasian. The same specimen was also included in a second study, on yellow fever vaccine responses in identical twins.

V gene TRBV3-1 combines with J gene TRBJ2-1, with D possibly TRBD1 on 5 matching bases. Specimen: PBMCs. The receptor's source is a woman aged 18-29 years in good health. The CDR3 spells CASSQEAGSSEQFF. The CDR3, as DNA: TGTGCCAGCAGCCAAGAGGCAGGGTCTAGTGAGCAGTTCTTC.